This TCR beta chain was captured by sequencing in a study of shared clonotypes between healthy human individuals. The CDR3 has 15 residues. Trimming took 6 bases from V and 5 from J, leaving 14 bases between them. The germline V gene encodes CDR1 SNHLY and CDR2 FYNNEI. An assay was performed, and its level was deep. Profiling relied on immunoSEQ multiplex PCR, and the TCRdb table lists in-frame clones only, not all of them. In the table there are about 1 million clones, about 75% of which are singletons. This receptor was identified in a man between 18 and 29 years old in good health. V usage is TRBV2 and J usage is TRBJ1-6; D might be TRBD1 (6 bases). Sequenced: memory CD4+ T cells sorted from blood. Subset noted: CD45RA-negative fraction. The chain's CDR3 is CASRAYRADNSPLHF. The DNA of the CDR3 is TGTGCCAGCAGGGCTTACAGGGCCGATAATTCACCCCTCCACTTT.